This T cell receptor (beta chain) was identified in a study of T cell responses to AZD1222 COVID-19 vaccine. The study, taken as a whole, reports: Only a handful of AZD1222 recipients, five to seven in all, had baseline seropositivity. Unmutated regions of variants are reportedly targeted by nearly half of spike-specific TCRs. Spike as a whole was targeted by vaccine-associated CD4 TCRs, dominant at 160-218 and 743-854. Donor demographics were predominantly white British with a female majority; clonal diversity may be underestimated.

Using immunoSEQ multiplex PCR, the repertoire was profiled, and TCRdb retains in-frame clones only, with some absent. The table lists tens of thousands of clones, around nine tenths of them singletons. In the case of this clone: The antigen is unknown.

The TCR sequence derives from an adult in good health. This specimen was peripheral blood, taken on day 0 of AZD1222 vaccination.

The chain's CDR3 is CASSVRTGRGETQYF. CDR3 nucleotides: TGTGCCAGCTCGGTCCGAACAGGACGGGGGGAGACCCAGTACTTC. The chain is built from TRBV18 and TRBJ2-5; tentatively, D is TRBD2 (6 bases). Per germline, CDR1 KGHSH and CDR2 LQKENI. Trimming took 6 bases from V and 5 from J, leaving 19 bases between them. This CDR3 is built from 15 residues.